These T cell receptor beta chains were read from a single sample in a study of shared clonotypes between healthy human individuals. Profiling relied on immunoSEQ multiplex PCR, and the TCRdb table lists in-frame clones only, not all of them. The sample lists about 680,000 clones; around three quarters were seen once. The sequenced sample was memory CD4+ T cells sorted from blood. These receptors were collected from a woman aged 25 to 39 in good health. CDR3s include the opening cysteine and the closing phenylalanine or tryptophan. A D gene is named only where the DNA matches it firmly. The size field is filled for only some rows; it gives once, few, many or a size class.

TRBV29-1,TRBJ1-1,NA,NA,CSVGRAGLNTEAFF,TGCAGCGTTGGAAGGGCAGGGCTGAACACTGAAGCTTTCTTT
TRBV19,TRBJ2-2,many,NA,CASSPRGESAGELFF,TGTGCCAGTAGTCCTCGGGGAGAGTCAGCCGGGGAGCTGTTTTTT
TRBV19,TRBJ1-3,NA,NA,CASSPWKTGNTIYF,TGTGCCAGTAGCCCGTGGAAGACTGGAAACACCATATATTTT
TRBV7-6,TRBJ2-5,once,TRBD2,CASSSRWASGRETQYF,TGTGCCAGCAGCTCACGCTGGGCTAGCGGGAGGGAGACCCAGTACTTC
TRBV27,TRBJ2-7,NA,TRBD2,CASRSGSSYEQYF,TGTGCCAGCCGTAGCGGGAGCTCGTACGAGCAGTACTTC
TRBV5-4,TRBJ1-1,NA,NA,CASSPFTVGTQAFF,TGTGCCAGCAGCCCCTTTACCGTGGGGACACAAGCTTTCTTT
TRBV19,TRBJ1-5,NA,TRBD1,CASSISGGQPQHF,TGTGCCAGTAGTATTTCAGGGGGTCAGCCCCAGCATTTT
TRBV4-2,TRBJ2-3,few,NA,CASSQELAHISTDTQYF,TGTGCCAGCAGCCAAGAGTTAGCCCACATAAGCACAGATACGCAGTATTTT
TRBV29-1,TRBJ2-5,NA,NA,CSVIFQGGETQYF,TGCAGCGTTATATTCCAGGGAGGAGAGACCCAGTACTTC
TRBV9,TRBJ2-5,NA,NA,CASSVGPAVETQYF,TGTGCCAGCAGCGTAGGGCCCGCCGTGGAGACCCAGTACTTC
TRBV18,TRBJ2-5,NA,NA,CASSPDGETQYF,TGTGCCAGCTCACCGGATGGTGAGACCCAGTACTTC
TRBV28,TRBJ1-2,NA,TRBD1,CASSRSGTAYGYTF,TGTGCCAGCAGCCGATCCGGGACAGCCTATGGCTACACCTTC
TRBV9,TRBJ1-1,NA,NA,CASSRREDTEAFF,TGTGCCAGCAGCCGTCGAGAGGACACTGAAGCTTTCTTT
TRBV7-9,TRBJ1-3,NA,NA,CASSLGSSLSSGNTIYF,TGTGCCAGCAGCTTAGGCTCAAGCCTTAGCTCTGGAAACACCATATATTTT
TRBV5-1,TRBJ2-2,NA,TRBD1,CASTGTGNTGELFF,TGCGCCAGCACCGGGACAGGGAACACCGGGGAGCTGTTTTTT
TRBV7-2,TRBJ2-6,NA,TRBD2,CASSLRGGAGANVLTF,TGTGCCAGCAGCCTTCGGGGGGGAGCTGGGGCCAACGTCCTGACTTTC
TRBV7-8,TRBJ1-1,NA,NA,CASSMNTEAFF,TGTGCCAGCAGCATGAACACTGAAGCTTTCTTT
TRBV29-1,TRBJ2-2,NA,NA,CSVAGLSRTGELFF,TGCAGCGTGGCGGGGCTGTCGAGAACCGGGGAGCTGTTTTTT
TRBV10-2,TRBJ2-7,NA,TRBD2,CASTLAGREQYF,TGCGCCAGCACCCTAGCGGGGAGAGAGCAGTACTTC
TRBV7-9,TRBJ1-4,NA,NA,CASSKGTQGREKLFF,TGTGCCAGCAGCAAAGGGACACAAGGGAGGGAAAAACTGTTTTTT
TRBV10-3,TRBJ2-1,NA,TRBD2,CAISEAGGNYNEQFF,TGTGCCATCAGTGAAGCGGGAGGAAACTACAATGAGCAGTTCTTC
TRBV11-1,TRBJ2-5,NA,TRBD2,CASSSGRLASETQYF,TGTGCCAGCAGCTCCGGAAGACTAGCGTCGGAGACCCAGTACTTC
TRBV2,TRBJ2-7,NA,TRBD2,CASSEAASGSSEQYF,TGTGCCAGCAGTGAAGCGGCTAGCGGGAGCAGCGAGCAGTACTTC
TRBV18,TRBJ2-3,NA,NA,CASSPTLQGTDTQYF,TGTGCCAGCTCACCTACGCTCCAGGGCACAGATACGCAGTATTTT
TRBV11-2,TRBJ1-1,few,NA,CATSMDTEAFF,TGTGCCACCTCGATGGACACTGAAGCTTTCTTT
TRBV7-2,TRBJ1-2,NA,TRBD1,CASSLQGGLNYGYTF,TGTGCCAGCAGCCTACAGGGGGGGCTTAACTATGGCTACACCTTC
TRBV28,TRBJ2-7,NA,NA,CASSRFYEQYF,TGTGCCAGCAGTAGGTTTTACGAGCAGTACTTC
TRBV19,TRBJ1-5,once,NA,CASKDGDQPQHF,TGTGCCAGTAAGGACGGGGATCAGCCCCAGCATTTT